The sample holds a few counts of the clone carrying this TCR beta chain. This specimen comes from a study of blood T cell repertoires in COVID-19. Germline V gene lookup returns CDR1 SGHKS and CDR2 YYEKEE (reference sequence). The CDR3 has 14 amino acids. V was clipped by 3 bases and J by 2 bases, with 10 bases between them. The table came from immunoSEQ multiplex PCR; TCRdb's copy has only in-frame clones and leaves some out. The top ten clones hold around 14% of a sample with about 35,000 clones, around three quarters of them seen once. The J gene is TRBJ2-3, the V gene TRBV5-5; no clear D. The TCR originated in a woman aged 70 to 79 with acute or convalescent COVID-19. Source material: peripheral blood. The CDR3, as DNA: TGTGCCAGCAGCTCCTGGGCCGACACAGATACGCAGTATTTT. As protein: CASSSWADTDTQYF.